The 2 T cell receptor beta chains given below trace back to one sample, sequenced in a study of blood T cell repertoires in COVID-19. Repertoires were generated with immunoSEQ multiplex PCR, while TCRdb's copy carries only in-frame clones and drops some. The data contain 130,000 to 150,000 clones, about nine tenths of them singletons. Sequenced: peripheral blood. The receptor source for this set is a middle-aged man with active or convalescent COVID-19.

The genes are TRBV21-1 and TRBJ2-1; the tabulated D call, TRBD1, remains unverified against the DNA. TRBV21-1 is listed as a pseudogene. The CDR3 spans 16 residues. The CDR3 spells CASSMGARSSYNEQFF. CDR3 coding DNA: TGTGCCAGCAGCATGGGGGCAAGGAGCTCCTACAATGAGCAGTTCTTC.

V is TRBV7-2 and J is TRBJ2-1; 9 bases are a match to TRBD1. The CDR3 extends over 15 amino acids. Trimming cost V 0 bases and J 4 bases; bases outside gene matches: 1. CDR1 is SGHTA and CDR2 is FQGNSA in the germline V gene. The CDR3 here is CASSLAQGAYNEQFF. CDR3 coding DNA: TGTGCCAGCAGCTTAGCACAGGGGGCGTACAATGAGCAGTTCTTC.